This T cell receptor (beta chain) was obtained from a study of blood T cell repertoires in COVID-19. Assay: immunoSEQ multiplex PCR; the TCRdb copy retains only in-frame clones and omits some. This table has around 160,000 clones, about 86% appearing once. Germline loops: CDR1 SGHDT, CDR2 YYEEEE. V lost 4 bases to trimming and J lost 4 bases; unmatched junction nucleotides: 5. The CDR3 has 15 residues. This clone was detected only once. The source material was peripheral blood. The chain couples TRBV5-6 to TRBJ2-7, with TRBD2 matching 13 bases. This clonotype originated in a woman older than 75 with acute or convalescent COVID-19. CDR3 residues: CASSPGTSGVYEQYF. CDR3 DNA sequence: TGTGCCAGCAGCCCCGGGACTAGCGGGGTTTACGAGCAGTACTTC.